The rows below give T cell receptor beta chains drawn from one sample of a study of identical twins. A single record per CDR3 protein comes from TCRdb applying MiXCR to the 5' RACE reads. The data hold about 340,000 distinct CDR3 sequences, with 9% observed a single time. Sequenced material: naive T cells sorted from blood. The source of these receptors is a woman aged 50 to 60 in good health. The CDR3 runs from the conserved cysteine through the conserved F or W. A D gene is named only where the DNA matches it firmly. Expanded clones are given a class, and other clones once, few, many or no size at all.

abundance	v_gene	d_gene	j_gene	CDR3nt	CDR3aa
many	TRBV7-9	TRBD1	TRBJ2-1	TGTGCCAGCAGCTCGACAGGGGGCAGGATTGATGAGCAGTTCTTC	CASSSTGGRIDEQFF
many	TRBV12-5	TRBD2	TRBJ2-2	TGTGCTAGTGGCCAAGCTCCGGGACTAGAGAACACCGGGGAGCTGTTTTTT	CASGQAPGLENTGELFF
.	TRBV20-1	.	TRBJ2-7	TGCAGTGCTAGAGGAGATCTCGCCGAGCAGTACTTC	CSARGDLAEQYF
many	TRBV13	.	TRBJ2-3	TGTGCCAGCAGCAACAGTGGAGGTTGGTCCGCAGATACGCAGTATTTT	CASSNSGGWSADTQYF
few	TRBV2	.	TRBJ2-6	TGTGCCAGCAGTGGCCGAAGGGCTGGGGCCAACGTCCTGACTTTC	CASSGRRAGANVLTF
few	TRBV20-1	TRBD2	TRBJ2-3	TGCAGTTCCATAGCGGGAGAGGCAGATACGCAGTATTTT	CSSIAGEADTQYF
many	TRBV12-5	.	TRBJ2-1	TGTGCTAGTGGTTTGGTACCGGCCACTGAGCAGTTCTTC	CASGLVPATEQFF
many	TRBV7-2	.	TRBJ2-1	TGTGCCAGCAGCTTAGGTGGCAGGGGGGGTAGTAAAGATGAGCAGTTCTTC	CASSLGGRGGSKDEQFF
.	TRBV5-1	.	TRBJ1-2	TGCGCCAGCAGCCAGGGGACAAAGACTTATGGCTACACCTTC	CASSQGTKTYGYTF
few	TRBV10-3	.	TRBJ1-5	TGTGCCATCAGTGAGTCTACCGGGAGGGGAGATCAGCCCCAGCATTTT	CAISESTGRGDQPQHF
.	TRBV20-1	.	TRBJ2-1	TGCAGTGCCGCCGATGAGGGCTCCTACAATGAGCAGTTCTTC	CSAADEGSYNEQFF
few	TRBV12-3/TRBV12-4	.	TRBJ1-6	TGTGCCAGCAGTTTTCGTCAGACCAATTCACCCCTCCACTTT	CASSFRQTNSPLHF
few	TRBV5-1	.	TRBJ1-2	TGCGCCAGCAGCTCGCAGGGGTCCTATGGCTACACCTTC	CASSSQGSYGYTF
few	TRBV12-3/TRBV12-4	.	TRBJ2-2	TGTGCCAGCCTCGCCGCGAACACCGGGGAGCTGTTTTTT	CASLAANTGELFF
few	TRBV4-1	.	TRBJ2-2	TGCGCCAGCAGCCAAGATATGAGACCTCCGAACACCGGGGAGCTGTTTTTT	CASSQDMRPPNTGELFF
.	TRBV18	TRBD1	TRBJ1-4	TGTGCCAGCTCGCAACTTAGGACAGGAGATAATGAAAAACTGTTTTTT	CASSQLRTGDNEKLFF
.	TRBV29-1	.	TRBJ1-1	TGCAGCGTTGCGGGTTCATACAGACAGACCTTTAGCACTGAAGCTTTCTTT	CSVAGSYRQTFSTEAFF
.	TRBV10-3	.	TRBJ2-3	TGTGCCATCAGGCCCGCTGGGGACACGCTCACAGATACGCAGTATTTT	CAIRPAGDTLTDTQYF
.	TRBV25-1	.	TRBJ2-5	TGTGCCAGCAGTGAAACGGGTTGGCAAGAGACCCAGTACTTC	CASSETGWQETQYF
.	TRBV5-4	.	TRBJ2-5	TGTGCATACTACCAAGAGACCCAGTACTTC	CAYYQETQYF
.	TRBV5-4	.	TRBJ2-3	TGTGCCAGCAGCTTGGTTGATACGGGAGATACGCAGTATTTT	CASSLVDTGDTQYF
many	TRBV9	.	TRBJ2-4	TGTGCCAGCAGCGTAGAACAGGATGAAAACATTCAGTACTTC	CASSVEQDENIQYF
few	TRBV12-5	.	TRBJ1-1	TGTGCTAGTGGAGCGCGGGGGAACACTGAAGCTTTCTTT	CASGARGNTEAFF
.	TRBV5-4	.	TRBJ2-2	TGTGCCAGCAGCGGAAATGAATTTAACTGGAACACCGGGGAGCTGTTTTTT	CASSGNEFNWNTGELFF
.	TRBV7-9	.	TRBJ1-5	TGTGCCAGCAGCTTAATCCCGGGCCAGCCCCAGCATTTT	CASSLIPGQPQHF
.	TRBV7-6	TRBD1	TRBJ2-1	TGTGCCAGCAGCCACCTGACAGGGAAGAATGAGCAGTTCTTC	CASSHLTGKNEQFF
few	TRBV11-2	.	TRBJ2-1	TGTGCCAGCAGCTTAGATTCTTTGAGACTCGAGAGCTCCTACAATGAGCAGTTCTTC	CASSLDSLRLESSYNEQFF
few	TRBV7-9	.	TRBJ2-1	TGTGCCAGCAGCTCCCTGACGGTGAATGAGCAGTTCTTC	CASSSLTVNEQFF
many	TRBV29-1	.	TRBJ2-1	TGCAGCGTTGCGGTAGGGACTGAGCAGTTCTTC	CSVAVGTEQFF
many	TRBV5-1	.	TRBJ1-1	TGCGCCAGCAGCCCGGACGGTTCGATGAACACTGAAGCTTTCTTT	CASSPDGSMNTEAFF
few	TRBV12-3/TRBV12-4	.	TRBJ2-1	TGTGCCAGCAGGTACTCGATACTAGAATACGAGCAGTTCTTC	CASRYSILEYEQFF
.	TRBV12-5	.	TRBJ1-1	TGTGCTAGTGGTTTGTTCTCACGGTCGCCCGGCACTGAAGCTTTCTTT	CASGLFSRSPGTEAFF
few	TRBV24-1	.	TRBJ2-1	TGTGCCACCAGTGGACATGAGAGCTCCTACAATGAGCAGTTCTTC	CATSGHESSYNEQFF
.	TRBV2	TRBD2	TRBJ2-2	TGTGCCAGCAGTACAAGCGGGAGAGACACCGGGGAGCTGTTTTTT	CASSTSGRDTGELFF
.	TRBV10-1	.	TRBJ2-1	TGCGCCAGCAGTGAGTCGGGACAAACGAACAATGAGCAGTTCTTC	CASSESGQTNNEQFF
few	TRBV12-3/TRBV12-4	TRBD2	TRBJ2-1	TGTGCCAGCAGACGACTAGCTGGTGACTACAATGAGCAGTTCTTC	CASRRLAGDYNEQFF
many	TRBV5-1	.	TRBJ2-2	TGCGCCAGCAGCCAAACGCCACTACCGAACACCGGGGAGCTGTTTTTT	CASSQTPLPNTGELFF
few	TRBV7-2	TRBD1	TRBJ1-4	TGTGCCAGCAGTGATCCAGGGGGAGGTGAAAAACTGTTTTTT	CASSDPGGGEKLFF
.	TRBV11-2	.	TRBJ2-2	TGTGCCAGCAGCTTACTCTTCGCGAACACCGGGGAGCTGTTTTTT	CASSLLFANTGELFF
few	TRBV7-9	TRBD2	TRBJ2-7	TGTGCCAGCAGCTTAATGGGCTTAGCGGGAGGCTACGAGCAGTACTTC	CASSLMGLAGGYEQYF
many	TRBV27	TRBD1	TRBJ2-4	TGTGCCAGCAGCCTGGGGACAGGGGGAGCCCAGAAAAACATTCAGTACTTC	CASSLGTGGAQKNIQYF
few	TRBV12-3/TRBV12-4	.	TRBJ2-1	TGTGCCAGCAGCCCCATTAGGCGGAGCGGTGGGAGTGAGCAGTTCTTC	CASSPIRRSGGSEQFF
few	TRBV11-3	TRBD1	TRBJ2-5	TGTGCCAGCAGCTTAGAGCTCGGACAGGCCGGGTCCCAGTACTTC	CASSLELGQAGSQYF
.	TRBV19	.	TRBJ1-1	TGTGCCAGTAGTACCTCCGTAACCAGGGCTTTCTTT	CASSTSVTRAFF
many	TRBV15	TRBD2	TRBJ2-3	TGTGCCACCAGCAGAGATGGGGTAGCGGGGTACACAGATACGCAGTATTTT	CATSRDGVAGYTDTQYF
few	TRBV12-3/TRBV12-4	.	TRBJ2-1	TGTGCCAGCAGTTTAACCCGATGGGATGAGCAGTTCTTC	CASSLTRWDEQFF
many	TRBV19	TRBD1	TRBJ1-1	TGTGCCAGTAGTATCTCAGGGGGCGCGGGCACTGAAGCTTTCTTT	CASSISGGAGTEAFF
.	TRBV24-1	TRBD2	TRBJ2-3	TGTGCCACCAGTGCGCGGGGGTACACAGATACGCAGTATTTT	CATSARGYTDTQYF
few	TRBV5-1	.	TRBJ2-3	TGCGCCAGCAGCCAGGGACTTACAAGGTGGTTT	CASSQGLTRWF
.	TRBV20-1	.	TRBJ1-1	TGCAGTGCTAGAGTCTATAGGGGCGCGGGGTTTCAGAACACTGAAGCTTTCTTT	CSARVYRGAGFQNTEAFF
.	TRBV29-1	TRBD2	TRBJ2-3	TGCAGCGTTGGGCTGGGGCGACCTTGGGTAGCGGGAGCAGATACGCAGTATTTT	CSVGLGRPWVAGADTQYF
many	TRBV12-3/TRBV12-4	TRBD1	TRBJ1-5	TGTGCCAGCAGAACCACAGGGGAGGGTCCTGCGCCCCAGCATTTT	CASRTTGEGPAPQHF
many	TRBV25-1	.	TRBJ2-7	TGTGCCAGCAGTGATAGCTACAGGGACTACGAGCAGTACTTC	CASSDSYRDYEQYF
few	TRBV20-1	TRBD2	TRBJ2-5	TGCAGTACCGGGAGGCAGTACCAAGAGACCCAGTACTTC	CSTGRQYQETQYF
.	TRBV12-3/TRBV12-4	.	TRBJ1-6	TGTGCCAGCAGTTTGGGGGGGGGTGGTATTTCACCCCTCCACTTT	CASSLGGGGISPLHF
many	TRBV16	TRBD2	TRBJ2-1	TGTGCCAGCAGCCGCCGCGGACTAGCTCTTCTCAATGAGCAGTTCTTC	CASSRRGLALLNEQFF
few	TRBV2	.	TRBJ2-7	TGTGCCAGCAGTTCCCCCGGACAGTACGAGCAGTACTTC	CASSSPGQYEQYF